This TCR beta chain was captured in a study of blood T cell repertoires in COVID-19. The overall study: Collection of acute and convalescent COVID-19 samples took place in the United States, Italy and Spain. The cDNA or gDNA used as material had been derived from T cells, B-cell-depleted T cells, or PBMCs.

Authors' data handling: Nucleated cell counts were estimated from reference gene primer amplification. Assay used: immunoSEQ multiplex PCR; TCRdb lists only in-frame clones, some missing. That table supplies the V and J calls and clone size; D and trimming were determined from the DNA. The repertoire holds more than 110,000 clones, with approximately 83% as singletons. Trimming pared 6 bases from V and 10 bases from J, leaving 19 bases between. From germline, CDR1 is PRHDT and CDR2 FYEKMQ (reference sequence). The CDR3 sequence is 15 residues long. The TCR sequence derives from an older woman with acute or convalescent COVID-19. Material: peripheral blood. The genes are TRBV13 and TRBJ1-6; D is possibly TRBD1 (6 bases). CDR3 DNA: TGTGCCAGCAGGACCTCCACAGGGACTAGGTCACCCCTCCACTTT. Translation gives CASRTSTGTRSPLHF.